The clone carrying this T cell receptor (beta chain) was recorded once. The sample is drawn from a study of control samples from healthy donors and cancer patients. The germline V gene has CDR1 LNHDA and CDR2 SQIVND (reference sequence). Trimming cost V 3 bases and J 6 bases, with 12 bases left between them. The CDR3 covers 15 residues. The table came from immunoSEQ multiplex PCR; TCRdb's copy has only in-frame clones and leaves some out. This sample yields some 140,000 clones, of which roughly 92% are seen a single time; about 11% belongs to the top ten. The V and J genes are TRBV19 and TRBJ1-6, with D uncertain. The sequence derives from a man aged 25-45 years in good health. Specimen: blood. CDR3 nucleotide sequence: TGTGCCAGTAGTATCGGCAGAGTGGGTAATTCACCCCTCCACTTT. It encodes CASSIGRVGNSPLHF.